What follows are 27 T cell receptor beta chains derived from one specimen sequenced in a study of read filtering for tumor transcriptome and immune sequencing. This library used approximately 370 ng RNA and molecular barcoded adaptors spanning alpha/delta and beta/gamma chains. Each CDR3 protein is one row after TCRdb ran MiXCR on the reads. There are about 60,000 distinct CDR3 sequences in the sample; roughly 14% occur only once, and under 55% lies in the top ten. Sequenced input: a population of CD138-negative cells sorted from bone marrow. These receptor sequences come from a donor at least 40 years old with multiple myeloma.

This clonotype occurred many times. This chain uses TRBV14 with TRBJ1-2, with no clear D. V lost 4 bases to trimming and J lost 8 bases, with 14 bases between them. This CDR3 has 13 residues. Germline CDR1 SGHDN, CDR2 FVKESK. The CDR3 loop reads CASSLKSREGYTF. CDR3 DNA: TGTGCCAGCAGCCTTAAAAGCCGGGAAGGCTACACCTTC.

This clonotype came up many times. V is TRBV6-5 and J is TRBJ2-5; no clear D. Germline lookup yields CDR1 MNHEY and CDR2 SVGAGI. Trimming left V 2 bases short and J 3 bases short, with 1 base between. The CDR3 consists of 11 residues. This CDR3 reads CASSYEETQYF. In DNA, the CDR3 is TGTGCCAGCAGTTACGAAGAGACCCAGTACTTC.

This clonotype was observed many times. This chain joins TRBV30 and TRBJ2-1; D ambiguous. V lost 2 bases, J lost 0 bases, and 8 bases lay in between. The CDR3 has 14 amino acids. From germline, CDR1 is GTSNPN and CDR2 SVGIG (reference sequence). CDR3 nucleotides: TGTGCCTGGAGTCAAGCCATCTCCTACAATGAGCAGTTCTTC. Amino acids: CAWSQAISYNEQFF.

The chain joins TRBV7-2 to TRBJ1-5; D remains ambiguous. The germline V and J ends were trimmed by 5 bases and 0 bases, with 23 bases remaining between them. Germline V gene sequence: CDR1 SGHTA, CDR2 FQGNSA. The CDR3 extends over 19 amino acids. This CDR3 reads CASSPSPWARPDSNQPQHF. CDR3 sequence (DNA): TGTGCCAGCAGCCCGTCTCCGTGGGCCCGACCGGATAGCAATCAGCCCCAGCATTTT.

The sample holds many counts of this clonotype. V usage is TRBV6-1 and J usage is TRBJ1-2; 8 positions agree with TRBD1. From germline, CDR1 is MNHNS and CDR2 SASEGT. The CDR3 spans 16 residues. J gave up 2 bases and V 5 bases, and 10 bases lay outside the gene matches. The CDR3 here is CASSLILGQANYGYTF. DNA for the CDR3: TGTGCCAGCAGTCTGATCTTGGGACAGGCGAACTATGGCTACACCTTC.

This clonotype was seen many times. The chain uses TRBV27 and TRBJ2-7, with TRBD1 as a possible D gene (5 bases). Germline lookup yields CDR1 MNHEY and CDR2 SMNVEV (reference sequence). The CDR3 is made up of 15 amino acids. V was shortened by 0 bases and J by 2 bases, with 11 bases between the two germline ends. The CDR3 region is CASSLSPQGAYEQYF. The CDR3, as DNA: TGTGCCAGCAGTTTATCCCCGCAGGGCGCCTACGAGCAGTACTTC.

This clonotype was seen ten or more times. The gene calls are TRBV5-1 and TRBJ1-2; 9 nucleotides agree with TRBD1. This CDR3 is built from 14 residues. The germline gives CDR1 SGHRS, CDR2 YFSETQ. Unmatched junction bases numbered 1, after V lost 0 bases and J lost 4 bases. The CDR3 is CASSLEGQGYGYTF. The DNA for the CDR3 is TGCGCCAGCAGCTTGGAGGGACAGGGCTATGGCTACACCTTC. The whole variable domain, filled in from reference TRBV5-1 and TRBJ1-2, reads KAGVTQTPRYLIKTRGQQVTLSCSPISGHRSVSWYQQTPGQGLQFLFEYFSETQRNKGNFPGRFSGRQFSNSRSEMNVSTLELGDSALYLCASSLEGQGYGYTFGSGTRLTVV.

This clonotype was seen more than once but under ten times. This CDR3 is CASRAHTASETQYF. CDR3 nucleotides: TGTGCCAGTCGGGCTCACACGGCATCAGAGACCCAGTACTTC. This chain joins TRBV19 and TRBJ2-5; D is undetermined. V lost 8 bases and J 4 bases, leaving 17 bases between the germline ends. CDR1 is LNHDA and CDR2 is SQIVND in the germline V gene (reference sequence). The CDR3 totals 14 residues. The full variable domain, completed using reference TRBV19 and TRBJ2-5, is DGGITQSPKYLFRKEGQNVTLSCEQNLNHDAMYWYRQDPGQGLRLIYYSQIVNDFQKGDIAEGYSVSREKKESFPLTVTSAQKNPTAFYLCASRAHTASETQYFGPGTRLLVL.

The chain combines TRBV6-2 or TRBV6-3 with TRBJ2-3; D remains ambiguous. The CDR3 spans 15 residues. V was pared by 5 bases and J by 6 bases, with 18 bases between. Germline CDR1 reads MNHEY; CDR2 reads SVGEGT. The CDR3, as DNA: TGTGCCAGCAGTGTCCTCAATTCGCCTTCGGATACGCAGTATTTT. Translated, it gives CASSVLNSPSDTQYF.

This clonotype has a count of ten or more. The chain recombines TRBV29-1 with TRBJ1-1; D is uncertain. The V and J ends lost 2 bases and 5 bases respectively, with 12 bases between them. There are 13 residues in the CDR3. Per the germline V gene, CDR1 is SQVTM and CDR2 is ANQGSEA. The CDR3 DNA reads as TGCAGCGTTGAACCGGTCGGTGAGACTGAAGCTTTCTTT. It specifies CSVEPVGETEAFF.

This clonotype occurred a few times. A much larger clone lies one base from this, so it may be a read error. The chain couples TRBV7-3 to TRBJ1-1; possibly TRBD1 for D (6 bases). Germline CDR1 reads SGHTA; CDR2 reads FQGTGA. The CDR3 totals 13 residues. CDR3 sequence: CASSSNRDTGAFF. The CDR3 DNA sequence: TGTGCCAGCAGCTCTAACAGGGATACTGGAGCTTTCTTT.

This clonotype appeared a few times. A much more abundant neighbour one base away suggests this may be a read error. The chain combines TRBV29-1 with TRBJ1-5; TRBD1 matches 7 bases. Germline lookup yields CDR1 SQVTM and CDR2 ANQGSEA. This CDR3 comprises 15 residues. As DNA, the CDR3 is TGCAGCGTCAGCTGGGACAGAAATAGCAATCAGCCCCGGCATTTT. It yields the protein CSVSWDRNSNQPRHF.

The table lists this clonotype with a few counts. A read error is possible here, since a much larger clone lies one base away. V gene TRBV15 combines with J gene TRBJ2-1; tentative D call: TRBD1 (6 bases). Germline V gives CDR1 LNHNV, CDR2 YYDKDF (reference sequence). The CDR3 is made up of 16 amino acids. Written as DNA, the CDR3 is TGTGCCACCAGCAGTCGGACCAGGGGCGTGTACAATGGGCAGTTCTTC. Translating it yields CATSSRTRGVYNGQFF.

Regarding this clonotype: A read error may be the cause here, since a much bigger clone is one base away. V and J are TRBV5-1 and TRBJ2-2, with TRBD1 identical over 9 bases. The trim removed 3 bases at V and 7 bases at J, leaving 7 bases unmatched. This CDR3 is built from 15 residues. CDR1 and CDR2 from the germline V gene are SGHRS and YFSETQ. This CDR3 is CASSSGTGRVGELFF. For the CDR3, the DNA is TGCGCCAGCAGCTCCGGGACAGGGAGGGTCGGGGAGCTGTTTTTT.

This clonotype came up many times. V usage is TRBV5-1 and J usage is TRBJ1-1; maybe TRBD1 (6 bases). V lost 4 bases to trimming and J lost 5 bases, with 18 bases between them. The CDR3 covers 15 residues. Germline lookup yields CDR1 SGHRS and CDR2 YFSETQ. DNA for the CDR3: TGCGCCAGCAGCGTGGACAGTTCGGGAGGAACTGAAGCTTTCTTT. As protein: CASSVDSSGGTEAFF. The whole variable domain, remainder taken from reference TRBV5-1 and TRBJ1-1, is KAGVTQTPRYLIKTRGQQVTLSCSPISGHRSVSWYQQTPGQGLQFLFEYFSETQRNKGNFPGRFSGRQFSNSRSEMNVSTLELGDSALYLCASSVDSSGGTEAFFGQGTRLTVV.

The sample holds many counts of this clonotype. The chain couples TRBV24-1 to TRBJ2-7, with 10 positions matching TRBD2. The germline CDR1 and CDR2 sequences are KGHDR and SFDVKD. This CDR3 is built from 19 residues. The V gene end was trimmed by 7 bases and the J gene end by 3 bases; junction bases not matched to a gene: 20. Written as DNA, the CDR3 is TGTGCCACCAGAGGTCGTCAGGTGGTACAACTAGCGGGGAACTACGAGCAGTACTTC. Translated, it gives CATRGRQVVQLAGNYEQYF.

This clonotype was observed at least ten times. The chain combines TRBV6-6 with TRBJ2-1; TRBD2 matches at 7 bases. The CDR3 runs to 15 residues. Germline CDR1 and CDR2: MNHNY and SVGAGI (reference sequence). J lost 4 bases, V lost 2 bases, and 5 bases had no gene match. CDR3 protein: CASSYPSGTYNEQFF. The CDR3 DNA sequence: TGTGCCAGCAGTTACCCTAGCGGAACGTACAATGAGCAGTTCTTC.

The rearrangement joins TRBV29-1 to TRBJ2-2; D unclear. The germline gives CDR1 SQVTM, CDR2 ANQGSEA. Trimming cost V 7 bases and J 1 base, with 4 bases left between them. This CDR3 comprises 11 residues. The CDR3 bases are TGCAGCGCTGGGAACACCGGGGAGCTGTTTTTT. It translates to CSAGNTGELFF.

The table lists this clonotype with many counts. DNA of the CDR3: TGTGCCAGCAGCTTAGGGGCGGGAGCGTCCTACGAGCAGTACTTC. Translation gives CASSLGAGASYEQYF. The rearrangement uses TRBV7-6 and TRBJ2-7, with 7 bases matching TRBD2. CDR1 SGHVS and CDR2 FNYEAQ come from the germline V gene. Trimming at V came to 1 base and at J to 1 base, leaving 4 bases not matched to a gene. The CDR3 length is 15 residues.

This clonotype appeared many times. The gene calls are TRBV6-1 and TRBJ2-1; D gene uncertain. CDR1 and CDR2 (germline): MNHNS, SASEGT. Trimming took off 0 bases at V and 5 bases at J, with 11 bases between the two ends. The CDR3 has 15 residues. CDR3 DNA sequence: TGTGCCAGCAGTGAAGCGAAAGGGCCGCACAATGAGCAGTTCTTC. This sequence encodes CASSEAKGPHNEQFF.

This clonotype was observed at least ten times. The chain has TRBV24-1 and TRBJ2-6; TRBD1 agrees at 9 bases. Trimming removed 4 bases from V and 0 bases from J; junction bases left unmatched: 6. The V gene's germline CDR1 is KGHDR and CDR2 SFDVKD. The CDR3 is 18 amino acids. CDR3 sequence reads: CATSDSGTGLSGANVLTF. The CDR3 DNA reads TGTGCCACCAGTGACTCCGGGACAGGGCTCTCTGGGGCCAACGTCCTGACTTTC.

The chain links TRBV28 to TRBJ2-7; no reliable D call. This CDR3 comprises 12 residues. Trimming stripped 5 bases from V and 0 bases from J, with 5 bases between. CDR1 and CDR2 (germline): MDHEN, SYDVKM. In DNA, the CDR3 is TGTGCCAGCAGTCGTATCTCCTACGAGCAGTACTTC. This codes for CASSRISYEQYF.

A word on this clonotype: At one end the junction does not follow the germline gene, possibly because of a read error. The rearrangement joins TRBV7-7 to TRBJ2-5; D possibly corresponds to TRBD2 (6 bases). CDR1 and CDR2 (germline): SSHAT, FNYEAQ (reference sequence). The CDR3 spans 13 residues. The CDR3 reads CASSFGGKETQYF. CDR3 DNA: TGTGCTAGCAGCTTCGGGGGAAAAGAGACCCAGTACTTC.

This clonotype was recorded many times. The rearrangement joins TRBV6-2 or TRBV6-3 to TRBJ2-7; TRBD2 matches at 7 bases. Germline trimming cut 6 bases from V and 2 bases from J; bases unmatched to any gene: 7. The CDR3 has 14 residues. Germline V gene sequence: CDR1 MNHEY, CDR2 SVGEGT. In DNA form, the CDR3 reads TGTGCCAGCAGCGAGCGGGAACCGACCTACGAGCAGTACTTC. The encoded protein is CASSEREPTYEQYF.

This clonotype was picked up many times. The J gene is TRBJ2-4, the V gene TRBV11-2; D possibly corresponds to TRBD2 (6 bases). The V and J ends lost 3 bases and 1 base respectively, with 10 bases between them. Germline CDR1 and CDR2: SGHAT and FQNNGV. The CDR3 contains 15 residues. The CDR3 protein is CASSFGGPAKNIQYF. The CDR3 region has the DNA TGTGCCAGCAGCTTTGGAGGGCCGGCCAAAAACATTCAGTACTTC.

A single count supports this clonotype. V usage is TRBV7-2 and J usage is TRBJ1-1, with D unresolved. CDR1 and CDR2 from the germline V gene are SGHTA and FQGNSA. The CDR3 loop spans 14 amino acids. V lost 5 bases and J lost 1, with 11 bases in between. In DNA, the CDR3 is TGTGCCAGCAGCCCATTCGGGCGGAACACTGAAGCTTTCTTT. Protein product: CASSPFGRNTEAFF.

As DNA, the CDR3 is TGTGCCAGCAGCCGGACAATGGGCGCTGAAGCTTTCTTT. Translation gives CASSRTMGAEAFF. V and J are TRBV3-1 and TRBJ1-1; D is perhaps TRBD1 (5 bases). The CDR3 is 13 amino acids. The V gene's germline CDR1 is LGHDT and CDR2 YNNKEL (reference sequence). V gave up 4 bases and J gave up 6 bases, with 12 bases separating them.